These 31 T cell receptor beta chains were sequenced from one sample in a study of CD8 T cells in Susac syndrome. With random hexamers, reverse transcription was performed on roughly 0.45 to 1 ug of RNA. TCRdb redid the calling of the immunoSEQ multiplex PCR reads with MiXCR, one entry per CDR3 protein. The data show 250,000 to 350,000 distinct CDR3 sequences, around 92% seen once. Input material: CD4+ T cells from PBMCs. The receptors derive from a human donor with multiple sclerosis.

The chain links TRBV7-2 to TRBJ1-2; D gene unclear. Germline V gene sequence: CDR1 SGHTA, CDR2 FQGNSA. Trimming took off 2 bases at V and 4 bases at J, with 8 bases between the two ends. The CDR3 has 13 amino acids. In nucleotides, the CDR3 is TGTGCCAGCAGCTTATCAAGTTTCTATGGCTACACCTTC. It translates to CASSLSSFYGYTF.

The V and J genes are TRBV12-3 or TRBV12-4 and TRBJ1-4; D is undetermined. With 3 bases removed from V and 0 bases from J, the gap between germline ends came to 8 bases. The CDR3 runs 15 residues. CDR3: CASSFRRPTNEKLFF. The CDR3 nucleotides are TGTGCCAGCAGTTTCAGGCGCCCAACTAATGAAAAACTGTTTTTT.

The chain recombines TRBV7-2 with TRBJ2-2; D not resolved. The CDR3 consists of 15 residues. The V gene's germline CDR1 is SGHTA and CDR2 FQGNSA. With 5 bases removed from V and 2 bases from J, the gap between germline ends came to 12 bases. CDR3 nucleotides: TGTGCCAGCAGCCGCGACTTGATCAACACCGGGGAGCTGTTTTTT. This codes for CASSRDLINTGELFF.

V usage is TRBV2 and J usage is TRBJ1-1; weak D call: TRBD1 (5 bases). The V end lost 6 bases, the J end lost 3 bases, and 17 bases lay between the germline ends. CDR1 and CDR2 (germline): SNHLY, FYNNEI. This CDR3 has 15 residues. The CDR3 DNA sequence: TGTGCCAGCAGGGCAAACACGAGGGGTGACACTGAAGCTTTCTTT. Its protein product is CASRANTRGDTEAFF.

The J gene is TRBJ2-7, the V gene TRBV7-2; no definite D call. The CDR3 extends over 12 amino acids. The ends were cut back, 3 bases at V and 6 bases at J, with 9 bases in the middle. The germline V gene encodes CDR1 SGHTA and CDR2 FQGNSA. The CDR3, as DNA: TGTGCCAGCAGCTTCTACACGGGCGAGCAGTACTTC. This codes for CASSFYTGEQYF.

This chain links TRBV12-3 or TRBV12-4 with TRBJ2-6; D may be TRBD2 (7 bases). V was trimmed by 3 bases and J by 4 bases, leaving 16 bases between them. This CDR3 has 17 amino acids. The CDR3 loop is CASSFWGGRRGANVLTF. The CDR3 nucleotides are TGTGCCAGCAGTTTTTGGGGGGGGCGTCGAGGGGCCAACGTCCTGACTTTC.

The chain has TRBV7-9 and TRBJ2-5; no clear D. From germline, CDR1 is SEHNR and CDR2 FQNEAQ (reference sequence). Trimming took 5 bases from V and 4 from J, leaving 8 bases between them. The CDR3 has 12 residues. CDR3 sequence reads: CASSPQTETQYF. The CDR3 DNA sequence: TGTGCCAGCAGCCCACAGACAGAGACCCAGTACTTC.

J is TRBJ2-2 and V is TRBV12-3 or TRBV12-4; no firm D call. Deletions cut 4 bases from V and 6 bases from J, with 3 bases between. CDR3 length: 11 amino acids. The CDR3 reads CASSSPGELFF. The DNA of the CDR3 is TGTGCCAGCAGTTCCCCCGGGGAGCTGTTTTTT.

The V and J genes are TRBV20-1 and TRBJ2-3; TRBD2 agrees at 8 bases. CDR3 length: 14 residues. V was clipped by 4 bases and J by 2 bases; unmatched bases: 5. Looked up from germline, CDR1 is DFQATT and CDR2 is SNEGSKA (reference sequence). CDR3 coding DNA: TGCAGTGCTACCGCGGGGGGAAACACAGATACGCAGTATTTT. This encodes CSATAGGNTDTQYF.

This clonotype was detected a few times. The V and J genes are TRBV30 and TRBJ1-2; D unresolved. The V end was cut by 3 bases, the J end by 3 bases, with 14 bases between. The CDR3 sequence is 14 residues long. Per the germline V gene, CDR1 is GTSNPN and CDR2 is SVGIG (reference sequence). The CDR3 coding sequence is TGTGCCTGGAGGAGGGTACCGGGCGACTATGGCTACACCTTC. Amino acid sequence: CAWRRVPGDYGYTF.

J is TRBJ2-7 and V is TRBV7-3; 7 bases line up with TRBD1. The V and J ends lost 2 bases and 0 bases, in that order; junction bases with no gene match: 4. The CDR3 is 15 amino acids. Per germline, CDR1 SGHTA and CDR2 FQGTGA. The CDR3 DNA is TGTGCCAGCAGCTTACAACCAGGGGGCTCCTACGAGCAGTACTTC. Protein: CASSLQPGGSYEQYF.

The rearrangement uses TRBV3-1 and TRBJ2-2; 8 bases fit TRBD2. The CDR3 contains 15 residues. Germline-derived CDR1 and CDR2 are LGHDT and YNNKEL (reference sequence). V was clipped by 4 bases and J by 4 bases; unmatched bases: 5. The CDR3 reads CASSPLAGFTGELFF. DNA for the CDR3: TGTGCCAGCAGCCCTCTAGCGGGCTTCACCGGGGAGCTGTTTTTT.

The CDR3 loop is CASSPSGGPDTQYF. DNA of the CDR3: TGTGCCAGCAGCCCTAGCGGGGGCCCAGATACGCAGTATTTT. The rearrangement links TRBV3-1 to TRBJ2-3; 10 bases map to TRBD2. The trim removed 4 bases at V and 4 bases at J, leaving 2 bases unmatched. CDR1 is LGHDT, CDR2 YNNKEL, per germline (reference sequence). This CDR3 contains 14 residues.

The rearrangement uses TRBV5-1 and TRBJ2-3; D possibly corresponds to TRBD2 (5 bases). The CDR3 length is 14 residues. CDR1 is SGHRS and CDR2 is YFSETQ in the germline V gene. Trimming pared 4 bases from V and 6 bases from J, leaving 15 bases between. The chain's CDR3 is CASSTGLVEDTQYF. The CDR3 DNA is TGCGCCAGCAGCACCGGACTGGTCGAGGATACGCAGTATTTT. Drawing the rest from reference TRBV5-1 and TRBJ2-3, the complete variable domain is KAGVTQTPRYLIKTRGQQVTLSCSPISGHRSVSWYQQTPGQGLQFLFEYFSETQRNKGNFPGRFSGRQFSNSRSEMNVSTLELGDSALYLCASSTGLVEDTQYFGPGTRLTVL.

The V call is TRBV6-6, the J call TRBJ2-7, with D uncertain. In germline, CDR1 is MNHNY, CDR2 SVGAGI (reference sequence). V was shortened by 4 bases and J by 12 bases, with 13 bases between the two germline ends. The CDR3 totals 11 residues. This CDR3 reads CASSSGALPYF. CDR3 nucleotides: TGTGCCAGCAGTTCTGGAGCGTTGCCGTACTTC.

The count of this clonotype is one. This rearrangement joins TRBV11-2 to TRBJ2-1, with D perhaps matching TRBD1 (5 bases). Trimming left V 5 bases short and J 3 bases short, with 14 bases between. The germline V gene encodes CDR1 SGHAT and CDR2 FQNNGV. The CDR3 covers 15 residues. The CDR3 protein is CASSAQGTFYNEQFF. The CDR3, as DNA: TGTGCCAGCAGCGCCCAGGGAACCTTCTACAATGAGCAGTTCTTC.

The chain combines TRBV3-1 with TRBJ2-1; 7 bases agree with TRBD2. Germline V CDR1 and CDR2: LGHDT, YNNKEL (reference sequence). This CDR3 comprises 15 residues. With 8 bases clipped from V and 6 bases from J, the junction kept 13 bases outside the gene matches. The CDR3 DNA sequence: TGTGCCAGCGGGGGTGATAGCGGGCAGACCAATGAGCAGTTCTTC. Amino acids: CASGGDSGQTNEQFF.

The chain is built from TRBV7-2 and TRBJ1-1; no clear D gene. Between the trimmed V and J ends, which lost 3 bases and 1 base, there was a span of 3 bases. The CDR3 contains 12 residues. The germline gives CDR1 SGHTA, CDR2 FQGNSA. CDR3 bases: TGTGCCAGCAGCTTTGGGAACACTGAAGCTTTCTTT. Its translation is CASSFGNTEAFF.

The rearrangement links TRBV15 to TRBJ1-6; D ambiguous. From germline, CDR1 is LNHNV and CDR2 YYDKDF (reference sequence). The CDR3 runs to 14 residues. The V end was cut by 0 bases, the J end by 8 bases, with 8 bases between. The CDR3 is CATSRDLVDSPLHF. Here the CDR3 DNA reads TGTGCCACCAGCAGAGATTTGGTGGATTCACCCCTCCACTTT.

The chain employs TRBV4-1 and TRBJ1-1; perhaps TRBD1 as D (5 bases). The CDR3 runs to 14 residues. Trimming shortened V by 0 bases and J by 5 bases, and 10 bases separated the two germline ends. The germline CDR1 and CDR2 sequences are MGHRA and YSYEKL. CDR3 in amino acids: CASSQDGRETEAFF. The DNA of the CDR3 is TGCGCCAGCAGCCAAGATGGCAGGGAAACTGAAGCTTTCTTT.

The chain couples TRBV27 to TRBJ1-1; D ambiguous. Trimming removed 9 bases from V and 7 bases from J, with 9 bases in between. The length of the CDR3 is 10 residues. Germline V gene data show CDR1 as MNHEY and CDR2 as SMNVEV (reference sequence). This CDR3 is CASDPGEAFF. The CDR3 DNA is TGTGCCAGTGATCCCGGTGAAGCTTTCTTT.

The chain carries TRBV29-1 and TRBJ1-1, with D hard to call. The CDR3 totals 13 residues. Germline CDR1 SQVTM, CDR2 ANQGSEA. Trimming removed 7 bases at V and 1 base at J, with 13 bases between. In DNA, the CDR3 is TGCAGCGGGGTCTGGCAGAGGAACACTGAAGCTTTCTTT. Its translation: CSGVWQRNTEAFF. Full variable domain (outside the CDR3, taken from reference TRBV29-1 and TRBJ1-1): SAVISQKPSRDICQRGTSLTIQCQVDSQVTMMFWYRQQPGQSLTLIATANQGSEATYESGFVIDKFPISRPNLTFSTLTVSNMSPEDSSIYLCSGVWQRNTEAFFGQGTRLTVV.

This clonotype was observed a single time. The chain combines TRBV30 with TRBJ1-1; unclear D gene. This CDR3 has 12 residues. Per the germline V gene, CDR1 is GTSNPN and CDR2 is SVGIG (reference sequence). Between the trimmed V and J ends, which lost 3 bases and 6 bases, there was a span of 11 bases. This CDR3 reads CAWSEVAAEAFF. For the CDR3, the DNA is TGTGCCTGGAGCGAGGTGGCGGCTGAAGCTTTCTTT.

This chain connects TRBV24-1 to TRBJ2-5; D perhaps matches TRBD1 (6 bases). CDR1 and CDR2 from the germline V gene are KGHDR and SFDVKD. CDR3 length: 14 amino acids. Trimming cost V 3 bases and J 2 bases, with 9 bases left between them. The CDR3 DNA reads TGTGCCACCAGTGATATTGGACAGCAAGAGACCCAGTACTTC. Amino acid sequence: CATSDIGQQETQYF.

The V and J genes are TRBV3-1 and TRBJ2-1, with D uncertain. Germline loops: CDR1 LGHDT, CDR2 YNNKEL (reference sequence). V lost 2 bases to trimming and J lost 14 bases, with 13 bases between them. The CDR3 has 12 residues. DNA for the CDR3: TGTGCCAGCAGCCAAAGTCCCCTAGGCGAGTTCTTC. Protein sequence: CASSQSPLGEFF.

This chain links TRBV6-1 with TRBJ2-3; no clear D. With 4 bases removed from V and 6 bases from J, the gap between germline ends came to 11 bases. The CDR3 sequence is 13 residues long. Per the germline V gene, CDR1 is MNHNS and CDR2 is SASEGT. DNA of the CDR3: TGTGCCAGCAGTGCCCAGTGGCGGGATACGCAGTATTTT. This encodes CASSAQWRDTQYF.

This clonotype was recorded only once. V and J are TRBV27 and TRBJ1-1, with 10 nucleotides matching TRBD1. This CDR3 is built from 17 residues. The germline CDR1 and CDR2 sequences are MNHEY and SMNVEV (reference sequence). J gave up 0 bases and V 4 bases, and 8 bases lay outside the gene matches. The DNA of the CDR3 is TGTGCCAGCAGTTCCCGGGACAGGGGAAGGTTGAACACTGAAGCTTTCTTT. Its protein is CASSSRDRGRLNTEAFF.

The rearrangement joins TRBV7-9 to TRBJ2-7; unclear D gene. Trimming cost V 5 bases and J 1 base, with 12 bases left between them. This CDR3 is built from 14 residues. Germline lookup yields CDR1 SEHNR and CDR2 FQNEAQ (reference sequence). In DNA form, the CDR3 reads TGTGCCAGCAGCCAAAGGGCTCAATCCTACGAGCAGTACTTC. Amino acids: CASSQRAQSYEQYF. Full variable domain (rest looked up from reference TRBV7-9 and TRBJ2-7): DTGVSQNPRHKITKRGQNVTFRCDPISEHNRLYWYRQTLGQGPEFLTYFQNEAQLEKSRLLSDRFSAERPKGSFSTLEIQRTEQGDSAMYLCASSQRAQSYEQYFGPGTRLTVT.

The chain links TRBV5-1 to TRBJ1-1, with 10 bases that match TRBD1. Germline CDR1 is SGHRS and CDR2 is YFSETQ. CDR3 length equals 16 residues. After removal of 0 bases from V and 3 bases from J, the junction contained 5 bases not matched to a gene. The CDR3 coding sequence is TGCGCCAGCAGCTTGGCCCGTGGGACAGGGGACACTGAAGCTTTCTTT. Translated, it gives CASSLARGTGDTEAFF. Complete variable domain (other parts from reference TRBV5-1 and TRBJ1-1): KAGVTQTPRYLIKTRGQQVTLSCSPISGHRSVSWYQQTPGQGLQFLFEYFSETQRNKGNFPGRFSGRQFSNSRSEMNVSTLELGDSALYLCASSLARGTGDTEAFFGQGTRLTVV.

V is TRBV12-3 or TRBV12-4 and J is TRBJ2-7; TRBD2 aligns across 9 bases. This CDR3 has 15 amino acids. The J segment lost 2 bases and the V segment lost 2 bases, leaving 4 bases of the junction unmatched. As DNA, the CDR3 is TGTGCCAGCAGTTTACGGCGGGAGGGACCCTACGAGCAGTACTTC. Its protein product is CASSLRREGPYEQYF.

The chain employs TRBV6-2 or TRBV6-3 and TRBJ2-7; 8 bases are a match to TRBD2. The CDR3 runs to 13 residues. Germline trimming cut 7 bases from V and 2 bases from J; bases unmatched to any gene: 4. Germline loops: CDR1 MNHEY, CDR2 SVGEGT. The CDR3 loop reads CASTREAPYEQYF. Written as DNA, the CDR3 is TGTGCCAGCACGCGGGAGGCCCCCTACGAGCAGTACTTC.